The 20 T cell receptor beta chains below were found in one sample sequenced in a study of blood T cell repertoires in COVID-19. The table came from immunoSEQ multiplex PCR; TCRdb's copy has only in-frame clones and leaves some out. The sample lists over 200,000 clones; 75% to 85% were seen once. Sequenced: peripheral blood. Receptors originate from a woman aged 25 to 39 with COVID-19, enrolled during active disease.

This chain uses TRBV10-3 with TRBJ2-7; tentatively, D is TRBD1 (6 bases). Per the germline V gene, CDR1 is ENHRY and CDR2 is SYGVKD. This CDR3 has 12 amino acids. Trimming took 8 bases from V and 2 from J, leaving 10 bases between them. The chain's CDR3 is CAIADRPYEQYF. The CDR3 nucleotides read TGTGCCATCGCCGACAGGCCCTACGAGCAGTACTTC.

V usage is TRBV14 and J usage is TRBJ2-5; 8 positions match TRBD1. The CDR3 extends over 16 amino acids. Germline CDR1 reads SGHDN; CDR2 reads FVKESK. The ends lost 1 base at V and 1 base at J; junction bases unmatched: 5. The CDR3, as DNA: TGTGCCAGCAGCCAAGGGGGGACAGGTGGCCAAGAGACCCAGTACTTC. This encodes CASSQGGTGGQETQYF. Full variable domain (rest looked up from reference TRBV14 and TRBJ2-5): EAGVTQFPSHSVIEKGQTVTLRCDPISGHDNLYWYRRVMGKEIKFLLHFVKESKQDESGMPNNRFLAERTGGTYSTLKVQPAELEDSGVYFCASSQGGTGGQETQYFGPGTRLLVL.

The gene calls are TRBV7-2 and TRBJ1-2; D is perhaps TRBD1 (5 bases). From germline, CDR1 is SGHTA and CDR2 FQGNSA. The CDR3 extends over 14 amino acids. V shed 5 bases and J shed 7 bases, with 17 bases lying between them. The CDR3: CASSTDSIVFGYTF. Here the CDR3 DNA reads TGTGCCAGCAGCACCGACAGTATTGTCTTTGGCTACACCTTC.

The CDR3 sequence is CASSSERESYNEQFF. The CDR3 DNA follows: TGTGCCAGCAGCTCCGAGCGGGAGTCATACAATGAGCAGTTCTTC. This rearrangement joins TRBV7-9 to TRBJ2-1; 8 bases align to TRBD2. The junction had 6 bases not matched to a gene; V was cut back by 4 bases and J by 4 bases. The CDR3 spans 15 residues. CDR1 is SEHNR, CDR2 FQNEAQ, per germline (reference sequence). Full variable domain (missing parts from reference TRBV7-9 and TRBJ2-1): DTGVSQNPRHKITKRGQNVTFRCDPISEHNRLYWYRQTLGQGPEFLTYFQNEAQLEKSRLLSDRFSAERPKGSFSTLEIQRTEQGDSAMYLCASSSERESYNEQFFGPGTRLTVL.

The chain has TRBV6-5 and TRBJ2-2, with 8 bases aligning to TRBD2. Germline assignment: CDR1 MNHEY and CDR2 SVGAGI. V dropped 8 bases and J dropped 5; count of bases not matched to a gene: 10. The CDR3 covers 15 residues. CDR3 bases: TGTGCCAGCTTAAGTACGGGAGGGAGTACCGGGGAGCTGTTTTTT. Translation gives CASLSTGGSTGELFF.

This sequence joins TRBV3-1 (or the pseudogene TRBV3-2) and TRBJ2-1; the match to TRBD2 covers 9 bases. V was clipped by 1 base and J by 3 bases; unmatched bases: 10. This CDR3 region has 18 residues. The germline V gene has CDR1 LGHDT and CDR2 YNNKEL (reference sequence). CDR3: CASSQVAGLASYYNEQFF. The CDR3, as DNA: TGTGCCAGCAGCCAAGTGGCGGGACTAGCCTCCTACTACAATGAGCAGTTCTTC.

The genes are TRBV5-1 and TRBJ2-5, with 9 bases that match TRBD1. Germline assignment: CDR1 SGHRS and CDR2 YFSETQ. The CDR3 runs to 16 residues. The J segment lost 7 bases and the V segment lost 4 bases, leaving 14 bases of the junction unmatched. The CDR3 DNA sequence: TGCGCCAGCAGCCAAAGGTCCCGGACAGGGGATGGGACCCAGTACTTC. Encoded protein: CASSQRSRTGDGTQYF.

The CDR3 region has the DNA TGTGCCAGCAGCCCAAGGGGCGGGGAGAGGGCCAAAAACATTCAGTACTTC. Encoded protein: CASSPRGGERAKNIQYF. This chain connects TRBV7-2 to TRBJ2-4, with D tentatively TRBD2 (6 bases). The CDR3 sequence is 17 residues long. The germline CDR1 and CDR2 sequences are SGHTA and FQGNSA. V was pared by 5 bases and J by 1 base, with 18 bases between.

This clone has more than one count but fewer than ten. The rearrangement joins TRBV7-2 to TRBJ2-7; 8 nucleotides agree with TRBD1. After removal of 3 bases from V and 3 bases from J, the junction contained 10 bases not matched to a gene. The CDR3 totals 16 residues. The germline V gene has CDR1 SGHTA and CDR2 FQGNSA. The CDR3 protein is CASSFRDRLGIYEQYF. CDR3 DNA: TGTGCCAGCAGCTTTCGGGACAGGCTGGGGATCTACGAGCAGTACTTC.

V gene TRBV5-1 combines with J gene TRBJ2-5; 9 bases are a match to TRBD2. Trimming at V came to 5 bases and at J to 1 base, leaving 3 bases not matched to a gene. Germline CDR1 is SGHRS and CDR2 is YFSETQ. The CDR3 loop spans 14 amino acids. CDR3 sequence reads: CASRRLAVQETQYF. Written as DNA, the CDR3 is TGCGCCAGCAGGAGACTAGCGGTCCAAGAGACCCAGTACTTC.

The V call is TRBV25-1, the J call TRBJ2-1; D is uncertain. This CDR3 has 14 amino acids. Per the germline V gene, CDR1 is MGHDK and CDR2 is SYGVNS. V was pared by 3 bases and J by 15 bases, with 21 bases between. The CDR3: CASSENLGRLRRFF. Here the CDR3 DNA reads TGTGCCAGCAGTGAGAACTTGGGCCGTCTCCGGCGGTTCTTC.

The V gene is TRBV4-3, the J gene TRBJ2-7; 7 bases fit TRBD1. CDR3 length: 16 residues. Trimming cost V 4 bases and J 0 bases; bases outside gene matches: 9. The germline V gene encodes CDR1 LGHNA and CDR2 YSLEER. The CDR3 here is CASSRKRTGYSYEQYF. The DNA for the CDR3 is TGCGCCAGCAGCCGGAAGCGGACAGGCTACTCCTACGAGCAGTACTTC.

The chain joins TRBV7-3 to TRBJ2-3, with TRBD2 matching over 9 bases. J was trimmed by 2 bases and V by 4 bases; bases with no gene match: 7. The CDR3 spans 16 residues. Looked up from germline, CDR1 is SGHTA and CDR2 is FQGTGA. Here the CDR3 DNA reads TGTGCCAGCAGCTCCGGGACTAGCCCTAACACAGATACGCAGTATTTT. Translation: CASSSGTSPNTDTQYF.

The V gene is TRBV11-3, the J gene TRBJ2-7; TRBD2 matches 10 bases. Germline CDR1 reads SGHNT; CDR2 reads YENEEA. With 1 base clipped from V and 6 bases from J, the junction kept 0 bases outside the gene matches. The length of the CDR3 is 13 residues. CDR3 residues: CASSLVAGGEQYF. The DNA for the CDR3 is TGTGCCAGCAGCTTAGTAGCGGGAGGCGAGCAGTACTTC.

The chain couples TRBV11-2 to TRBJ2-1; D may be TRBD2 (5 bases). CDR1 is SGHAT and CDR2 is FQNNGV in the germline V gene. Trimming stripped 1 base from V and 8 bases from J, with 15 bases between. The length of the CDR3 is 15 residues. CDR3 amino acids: CASSLGGRGEDEQFF. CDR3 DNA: TGTGCCAGCAGCTTAGGTGGACGGGGAGAGGATGAGCAGTTCTTC. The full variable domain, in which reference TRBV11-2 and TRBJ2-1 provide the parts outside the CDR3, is EAGVAQSPRYKIIEKRQSVAFWCNPISGHATLYWYQQILGQGPKLLIQFQNNGVVDDSQLPKDRFSAERLKGVDSTLKIQPAKLEDSAVYLCASSLGGRGEDEQFFGPGTRLTVL.

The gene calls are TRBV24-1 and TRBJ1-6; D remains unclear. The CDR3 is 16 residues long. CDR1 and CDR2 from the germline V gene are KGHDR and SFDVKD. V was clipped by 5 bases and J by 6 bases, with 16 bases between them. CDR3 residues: CATSASGEGANSPLHF. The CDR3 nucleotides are TGTGCCACCAGTGCCTCCGGGGAGGGAGCTAATTCACCCCTCCACTTT.

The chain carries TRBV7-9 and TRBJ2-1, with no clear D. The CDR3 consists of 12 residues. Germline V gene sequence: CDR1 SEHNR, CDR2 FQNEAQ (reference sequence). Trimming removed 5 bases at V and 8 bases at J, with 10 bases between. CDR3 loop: CASSPDSHEQFF. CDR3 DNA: TGTGCCAGCAGCCCAGACTCCCATGAGCAGTTCTTC.

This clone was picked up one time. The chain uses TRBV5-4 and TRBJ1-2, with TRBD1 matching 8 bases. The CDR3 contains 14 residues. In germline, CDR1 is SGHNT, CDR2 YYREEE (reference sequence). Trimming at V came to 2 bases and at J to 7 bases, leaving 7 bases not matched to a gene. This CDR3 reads CASSFIQGGGGYTF. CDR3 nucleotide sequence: TGTGCCAGCAGCTTTATACAGGGGGGGGGTGGCTACACCTTC.

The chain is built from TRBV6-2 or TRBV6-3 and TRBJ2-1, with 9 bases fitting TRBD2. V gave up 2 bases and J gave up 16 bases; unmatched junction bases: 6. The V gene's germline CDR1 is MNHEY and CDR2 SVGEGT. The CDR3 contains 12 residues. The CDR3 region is CASSYRLAVHFF. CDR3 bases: TGTGCCAGCAGTTACCGACTAGCGGTTCATTTCTTC.

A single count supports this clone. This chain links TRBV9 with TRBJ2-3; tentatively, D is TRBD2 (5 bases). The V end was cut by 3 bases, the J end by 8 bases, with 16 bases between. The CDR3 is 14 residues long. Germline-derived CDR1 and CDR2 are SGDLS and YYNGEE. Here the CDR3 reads CASSDGDSAFTQYF. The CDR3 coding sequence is TGTGCCAGCAGCGACGGGGATAGCGCTTTTACGCAGTATTTT.